This T cell receptor beta chain was identified during a study of T cells in Graves' hyperthyroidism and ophthalmopathy. The CDR3 has 12 residues. CDR1 is SGDLS and CDR2 is YYNGEE in the germline V gene. The V gene lost 0 bases and the J gene lost 7 bases, with 5 bases spanning the gap. Amplification of TCR beta CDR3 regions was performed using RNA transcripts as template. HTBI primers were the set used in a first-round RT-PCR of the TCR CDR3. TCRdb independently ran MiXCR on the multiplex PCR reads; one entry per CDR3 protein. The sample contains 35,000 to 40,000 distinct CDR3 sequences, just under 50% of which appear only once. This clonotype counts as medium-sized.

The genes are TRBV9 and TRBJ2-1; D gene uncertain. The sequencing sample was made of blood. This clonotype was sampled from a woman in her 50s with Graves' hyperthyroidism that later progressed to Graves' ophthalmopathy. CDR3 in DNA: TGTGCCAGCAGCGTAGACGGGAATGAGCAGTTCTTC. It translates to CASSVDGNEQFF.